A single sample is the source of the 10 T cell receptor beta chains below, sequenced in a study of human T cells and chemical hapten exposure. As for time point: healthy volunteer bleed at 2 weeks. Researchers extracted total RNA from unfractionated whole blood. TCRdb re-derived calls from the RACE reads in MiXCR, one entry per CDR3 protein. Of about 46,000 distinct CDR3 sequences detected, 4.3% appear once; the ten largest clones hold about 1.5%. Input material: whole blood. Every receptor here comes from a female donor in good health. Some clones in this sample may be carry-over from other donors' samples.

Ten or more counts support this clonotype. This chain joins TRBV11-2 and TRBJ2-1; 9 positions match TRBD2. With 7 bases clipped from V and 9 bases from J, the junction kept 13 bases outside the gene matches. This CDR3 contains 15 residues. From germline, CDR1 is SGHAT and CDR2 FQNNGV. As DNA, the CDR3 is TGTGCCAGCACATGGAAGGGGACTAGCCTCTCTGAGCAGTTCTTC. Residues: CASTWKGTSLSEQFF. Full variable domain (remainder filled in from reference TRBV11-2 and TRBJ2-1): EAGVAQSPRYKIIEKRQSVAFWCNPISGHATLYWYQQILGQGPKLLIQFQNNGVVDDSQLPKDRFSAERLKGVDSTLKIQPAKLEDSAVYLCASTWKGTSLSEQFFGPGTRLTVL.

In this sample, this clonotype turned up many times. One end of the junction does not line up with germline, which may come from a read error. The chain employs TRBV2 and TRBJ1-1, with D maybe TRBD1 (5 bases). CDR1 is SNHLY, CDR2 FYNNEI, per germline. CDR3 length: 10 residues. CDR3 bases: TGTGCCAGCAGTGAATACGGGACGGTCTTT. Its protein is CASSEYGTVF.

The genes are TRBV7-2 and TRBJ1-3; 7 positions match TRBD1. CDR3 size: 16 residues. Trimming took 0 bases from V and 0 from J; bases not matched to a gene: 2. Germline V gene sequence: CDR1 SGHTA, CDR2 FQGNSA. CDR3 in amino acids: CASSLAQGYSGNTIYF. The CDR3 coding sequence is TGTGCCAGCAGCTTAGCACAGGGGTACTCTGGAAACACCATATATTTT.

This clonotype appeared a few times. This chain uses TRBV19 with TRBJ2-1; D is unclear. The CDR3 is 16 residues long. Trimming cost V 3 bases and J 0 bases, with 12 bases left between them. Germline CDR1 and CDR2: LNHDA and SQIVND (reference sequence). The CDR3 coding sequence is TGTGCCAGTAGTATCAGAGCCGATGACTCCTACAATGAGCAGTTCTTC. It codes for CASSIRADDSYNEQFF. The whole variable domain, filled in from reference TRBV19 and TRBJ2-1, reads DGGITQSPKYLFRKEGQNVTLSCEQNLNHDAMYWYRQDPGQGLRLIYYSQIVNDFQKGDIAEGYSVSREKKESFPLTVTSAQKNPTAFYLCASSIRADDSYNEQFFGPGTRLTVL.

This clonotype has at least ten counts. The chain couples TRBV5-1 to TRBJ1-4; possibly TRBD1 for D (5 bases). The CDR3 contains 13 residues. Trimming removed 5 bases at V and 8 bases at J, with 13 bases between. CDR1 is SGHRS, CDR2 YFSETQ, per germline. CDR3 sequence (DNA): TGCGCCAGCAGAAGGGACGGCAACGAAAAACTGTTTTTT. It yields the protein CASRRDGNEKLFF.

This clonotype was detected many times. The chain couples TRBV5-4 to TRBJ2-7; 10 nucleotides match TRBD1. The length of the CDR3 is 15 residues. V lost 0 bases to trimming and J lost 1 base; unmatched junction nucleotides: 1. Germline lookup yields CDR1 SGHNT and CDR2 YYREEE (reference sequence). This CDR3 is CASSLGDRGSYEQYF. The CDR3 coding sequence is TGTGCCAGCAGCTTGGGGGACAGGGGATCCTACGAGCAGTACTTC. The variable domain in full, with the rest retrieved from reference TRBV5-4 and TRBJ2-7, is ETGVTQSPTHLIKTRGQQVTLRCSSQSGHNTVSWYQQALGQGPQFIFQYYREEENGRGNFPPRFSGLQFPNYSSELNVNALELDDSALYLCASSLGDRGSYEQYFGPGTRLTVT.

This clonotype occurred many times. V is TRBV3-1 and J is TRBJ1-2; 8 bases agree with TRBD1. With 5 bases clipped from V and 2 bases from J, the junction kept 10 bases outside the gene matches. Germline loops: CDR1 LGHDT, CDR2 YNNKEL (reference sequence). The CDR3 is 16 residues long. CDR3 protein: CASSGGRGRINYGYTF. The CDR3, as DNA: TGTGCCAGCAGCGGTGGCAGGGGGCGAATCAACTATGGCTACACCTTC.

This clonotype was counted at least ten times. The V and J genes are TRBV5-8 and TRBJ2-5; tentatively, D is TRBD1 or TRBD2 (5 bases each). The germline V gene encodes CDR1 SGHTS and CDR2 YDEGEE. The ends were cut back, 4 bases at V and 2 bases at J, with 15 bases in the middle. The CDR3 runs 15 residues. CDR3 DNA sequence: TGTGCCAGCAGCCCTGGGACCGCGCGACAAGAGACCCAGTACTTC. Its translation is CASSPGTARQETQYF.

This clonotype was detected ten times or more. CDR3 DNA: TGCGCCAGCAGCCTCAGTGCTAGCACAGATACGCAGTATTTT. Its translation: CASSLSASTDTQYF. The chain combines TRBV5-1 with TRBJ2-3; no reliable D call. V shed 4 bases and J shed 0 bases, with 9 bases lying between them. Germline assignment: CDR1 SGHRS and CDR2 YFSETQ. The CDR3 loop spans 14 amino acids.

This clonotype has only a few counts. The chain joins TRBV29-1 to TRBJ1-1; perhaps TRBD1 as D (6 bases). The CDR3 extends over 12 amino acids. Trimming stripped 3 bases from V and 4 bases from J, with 9 bases between. Germline V gives CDR1 SQVTM, CDR2 ANQGSEA. The CDR3 DNA follows: TGCAGCGTTGACAGGGGATCCACTGAAGCTTTCTTT. It translates to CSVDRGSTEAFF.